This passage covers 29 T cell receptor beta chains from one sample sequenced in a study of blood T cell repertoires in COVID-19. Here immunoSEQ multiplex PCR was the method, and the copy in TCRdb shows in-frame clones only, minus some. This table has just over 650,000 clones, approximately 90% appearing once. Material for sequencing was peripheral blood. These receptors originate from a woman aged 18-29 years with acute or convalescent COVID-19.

The CDR3 sequence: CATSRDRSIRGTEAFF. CDR3 nucleotides: TGTGCCACCAGCAGGGATCGCTCCATACGAGGCACTGAAGCTTTCTTT. The chain links TRBV15 to TRBJ1-1, with D unresolved. Germline V CDR1 and CDR2: LNHNV, YYDKDF (reference sequence). This CDR3 region has 16 residues. Trimming removed 3 bases from V and 4 bases from J, with 18 bases in between.

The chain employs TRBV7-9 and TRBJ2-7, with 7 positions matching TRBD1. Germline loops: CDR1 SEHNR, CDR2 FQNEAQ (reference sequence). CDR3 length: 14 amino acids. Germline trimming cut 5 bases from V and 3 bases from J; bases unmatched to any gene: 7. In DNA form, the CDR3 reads TGTGCCAGCAGCAATAACCACAGGGGCTACGAGCAGTACTTC. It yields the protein CASSNNHRGYEQYF.

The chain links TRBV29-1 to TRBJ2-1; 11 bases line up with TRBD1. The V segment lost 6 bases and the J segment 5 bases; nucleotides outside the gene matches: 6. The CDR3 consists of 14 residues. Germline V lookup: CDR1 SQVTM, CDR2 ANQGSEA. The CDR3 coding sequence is TGCAGCGTCGGTGGACAGGGGGCCCACAATGAGCAGTTCTTC. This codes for CSVGGQGAHNEQFF.

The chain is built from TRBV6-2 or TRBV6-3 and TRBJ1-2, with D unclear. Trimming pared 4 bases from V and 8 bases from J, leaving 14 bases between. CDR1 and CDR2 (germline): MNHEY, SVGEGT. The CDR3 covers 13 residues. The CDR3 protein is CASSLYAGEGYTF. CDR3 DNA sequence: TGTGCCAGCAGTTTATACGCTGGTGAGGGCTACACCTTC.

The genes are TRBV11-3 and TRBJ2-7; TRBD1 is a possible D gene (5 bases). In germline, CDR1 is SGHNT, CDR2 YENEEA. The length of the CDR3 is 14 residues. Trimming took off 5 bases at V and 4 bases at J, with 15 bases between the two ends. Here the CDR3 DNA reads TGTGCCAGCAGCACAAACGACAGTAGATACGAGCAGTACTTC. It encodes CASSTNDSRYEQYF.

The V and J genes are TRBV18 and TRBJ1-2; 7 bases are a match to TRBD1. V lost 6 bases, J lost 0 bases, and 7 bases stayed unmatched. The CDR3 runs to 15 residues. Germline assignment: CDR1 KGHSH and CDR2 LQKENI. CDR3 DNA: TGTGCCAGCTCCGGGGACAGTAGAGCTAACTATGGCTACACCTTC. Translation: CASSGDSRANYGYTF.

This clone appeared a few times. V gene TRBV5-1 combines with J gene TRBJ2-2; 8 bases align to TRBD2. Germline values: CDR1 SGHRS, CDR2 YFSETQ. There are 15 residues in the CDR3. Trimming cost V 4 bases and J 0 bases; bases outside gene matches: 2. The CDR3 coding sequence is TGCGCCAGCAGCCCGCGGGGGGCGAACACCGGGGAGCTGTTTTTT. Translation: CASSPRGANTGELFF.

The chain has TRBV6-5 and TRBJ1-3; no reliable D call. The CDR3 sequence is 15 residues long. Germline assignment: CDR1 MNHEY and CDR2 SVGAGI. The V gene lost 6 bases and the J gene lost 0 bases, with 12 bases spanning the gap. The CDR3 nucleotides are TGTGCCAGCAGCAGCGGGAGCTACTCTGGAAACACCATATATTTT. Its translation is CASSSGSYSGNTIYF.

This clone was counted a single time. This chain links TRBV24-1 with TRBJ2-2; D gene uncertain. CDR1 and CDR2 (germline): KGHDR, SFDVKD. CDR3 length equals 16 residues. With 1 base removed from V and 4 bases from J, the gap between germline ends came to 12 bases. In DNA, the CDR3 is TGTGCCACCAGTGATTTTCGTATCGGCGGCACCGGGGAGCTGTTTTTT. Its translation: CATSDFRIGGTGELFF.

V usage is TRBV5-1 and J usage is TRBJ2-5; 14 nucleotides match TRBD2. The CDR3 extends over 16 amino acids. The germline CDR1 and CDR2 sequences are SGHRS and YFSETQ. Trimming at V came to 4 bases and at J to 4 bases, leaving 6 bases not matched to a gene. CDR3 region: CASSVGLAGGGETQYF. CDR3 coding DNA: TGCGCCAGCAGCGTAGGACTAGCGGGGGGCGGAGAGACCCAGTACTTC.

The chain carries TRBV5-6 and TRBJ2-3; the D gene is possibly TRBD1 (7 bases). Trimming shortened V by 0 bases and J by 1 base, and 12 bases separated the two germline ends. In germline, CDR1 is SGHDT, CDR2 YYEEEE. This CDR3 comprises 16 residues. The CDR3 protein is CASSLGRGLGTDTQYF. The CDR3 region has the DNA TGTGCCAGCAGCTTGGGGAGGGGGCTTGGCACAGATACGCAGTATTTT.

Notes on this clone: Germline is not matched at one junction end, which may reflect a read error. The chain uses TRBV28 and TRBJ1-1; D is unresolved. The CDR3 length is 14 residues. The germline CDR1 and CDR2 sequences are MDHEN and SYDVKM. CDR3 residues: CASSPAVFNTKAFF. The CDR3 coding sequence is TGTGCCAGCAGCCCCGCCGTCTTCAACACTAAAGCTTTCTTT.

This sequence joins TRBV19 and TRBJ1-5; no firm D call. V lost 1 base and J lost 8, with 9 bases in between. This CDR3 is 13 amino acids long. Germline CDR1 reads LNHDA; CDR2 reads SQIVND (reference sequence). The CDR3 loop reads CASSIAVGEPQHF. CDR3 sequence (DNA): TGTGCCAGTAGTATAGCCGTCGGGGAGCCCCAGCATTTT.

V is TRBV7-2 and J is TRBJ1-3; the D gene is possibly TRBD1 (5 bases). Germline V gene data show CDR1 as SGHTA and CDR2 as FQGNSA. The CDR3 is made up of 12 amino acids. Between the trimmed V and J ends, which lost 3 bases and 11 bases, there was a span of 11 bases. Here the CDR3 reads CASSFDSAAIYF. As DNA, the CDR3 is TGTGCCAGCAGCTTCGACAGTGCGGCCATATATTTT.

CDR3 nucleotides: TGTGCCTCAGGGGTCCAAGGAAACACCATATATTTT. Amino acids: CASGVQGNTIYF. This chain uses TRBV19 with TRBJ1-3; TRBD1 is a possible D gene (6 bases). Germline V gene data show CDR1 as LNHDA and CDR2 as SQIVND (reference sequence). This CDR3 region has 12 residues. V gave up 11 bases and J gave up 4 bases, with 12 bases separating them.

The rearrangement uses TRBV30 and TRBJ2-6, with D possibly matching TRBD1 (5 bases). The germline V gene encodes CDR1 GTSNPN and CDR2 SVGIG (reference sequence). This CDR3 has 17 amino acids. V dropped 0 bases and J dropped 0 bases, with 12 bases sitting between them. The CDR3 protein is CAWSVGAGVSGANVLTF. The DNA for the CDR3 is TGTGCCTGGAGTGTAGGGGCCGGTGTCTCTGGGGCCAACGTCCTGACTTTC.

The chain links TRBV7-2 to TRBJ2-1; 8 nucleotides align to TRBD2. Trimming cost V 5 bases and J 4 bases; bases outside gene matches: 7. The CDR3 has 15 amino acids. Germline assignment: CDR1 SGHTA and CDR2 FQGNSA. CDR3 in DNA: TGTGCCAGCAGCCGGGAGGGCCGGGGGTACAATGAGCAGTTCTTC. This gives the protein CASSREGRGYNEQFF. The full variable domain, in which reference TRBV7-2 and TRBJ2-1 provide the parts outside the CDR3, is GAGVSQSPSNKVTEKGKDVELRCDPISGHTALYWYRQSLGQGLEFLIYFQGNSAPDKSGLPSDRFSAERTGGSVSTLTIQRTQQEDSAVYLCASSREGRGYNEQFFGPGTRLTVL.

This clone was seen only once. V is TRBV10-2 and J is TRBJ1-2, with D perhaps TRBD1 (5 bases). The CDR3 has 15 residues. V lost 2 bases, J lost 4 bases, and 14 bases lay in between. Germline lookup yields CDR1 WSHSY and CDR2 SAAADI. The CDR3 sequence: CASSENQGIGYGYTF. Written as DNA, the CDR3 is TGCGCCAGCAGTGAGAACCAGGGTATAGGCTATGGCTACACCTTC.

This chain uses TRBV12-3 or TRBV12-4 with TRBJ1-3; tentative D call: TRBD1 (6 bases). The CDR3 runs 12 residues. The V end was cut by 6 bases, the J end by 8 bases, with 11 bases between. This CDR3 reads CASSVRGDTIYF. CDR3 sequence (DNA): TGTGCCAGCAGCGTCAGGGGTGACACCATATATTTT.

CDR3 loop: CASSENPGVAYNEQFF. In nucleotides, the CDR3 is TGTGCCAGCAGCGAGAACCCGGGAGTTGCCTACAATGAGCAGTTCTTC. The chain links TRBV28 to TRBJ2-1, with a weak D call TRBD2 (6 bases). This CDR3 has 16 amino acids. The V end was cut by 6 bases, the J end by 2 bases, with 17 bases between. Germline-derived CDR1 and CDR2 are MDHEN and SYDVKM. The full variable domain, its missing parts supplied by reference TRBV28 and TRBJ2-1, is DVKVTQSSRYLVKRTGEKVFLECVQDMDHENMFWYRQDPGLGLRLIYFSYDVKMKEKGDIPEGYSVSREKKERFSLILESASTNQTSMYLCASSENPGVAYNEQFFGPGTRLTVL.

The chain's CDR3 is CASSQGDIRYGYTF. The CDR3 DNA reads TGTGCCAGCAGCCAAGGGGACATTAGATATGGCTACACCTTC. The chain recombines TRBV3-1 (or the pseudogene TRBV3-2) with TRBJ1-2; D may be TRBD1 (6 bases). Trimming took off 1 base at V and 5 bases at J, with 11 bases between the two ends. In germline, CDR1 is LGHDT, CDR2 YNNKEL (reference sequence). The CDR3 totals 14 residues.

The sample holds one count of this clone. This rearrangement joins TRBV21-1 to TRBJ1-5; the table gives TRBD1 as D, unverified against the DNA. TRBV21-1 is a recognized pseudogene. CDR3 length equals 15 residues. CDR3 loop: CASSKAGGRNQPQHF. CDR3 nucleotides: TGTGCCAGCAGCAAAGCAGGGGGAAGGAATCAGCCCCAGCATTTT.

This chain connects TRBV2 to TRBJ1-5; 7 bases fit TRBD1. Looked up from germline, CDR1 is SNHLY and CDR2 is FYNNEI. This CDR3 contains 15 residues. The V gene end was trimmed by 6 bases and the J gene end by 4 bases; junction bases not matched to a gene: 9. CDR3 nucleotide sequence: TGTGCCAGCAGGGGAGACAGGGTCAGTAATCAGCCCCAGCATTTT. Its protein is CASRGDRVSNQPQHF.

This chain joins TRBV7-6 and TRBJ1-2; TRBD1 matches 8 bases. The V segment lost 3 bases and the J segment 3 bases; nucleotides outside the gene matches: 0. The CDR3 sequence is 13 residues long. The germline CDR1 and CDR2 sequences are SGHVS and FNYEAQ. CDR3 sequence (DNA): TGTGCCAGCAGCTTGGACAGGGACTATGGCTACACCTTC. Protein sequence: CASSLDRDYGYTF.

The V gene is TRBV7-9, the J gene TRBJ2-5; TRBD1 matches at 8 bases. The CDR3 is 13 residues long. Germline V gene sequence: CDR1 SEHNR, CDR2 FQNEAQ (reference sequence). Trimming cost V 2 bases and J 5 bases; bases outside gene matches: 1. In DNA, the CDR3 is TGTGCCAGCAGCTTAAGGACAGGGGAGACCCAGTACTTC. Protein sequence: CASSLRTGETQYF. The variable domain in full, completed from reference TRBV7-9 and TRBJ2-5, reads DTGVSQNPRHKITKRGQNVTFRCDPISEHNRLYWYRQTLGQGPEFLTYFQNEAQLEKSRLLSDRFSAERPKGSFSTLEIQRTEQGDSAMYLCASSLRTGETQYFGPGTRLLVL.

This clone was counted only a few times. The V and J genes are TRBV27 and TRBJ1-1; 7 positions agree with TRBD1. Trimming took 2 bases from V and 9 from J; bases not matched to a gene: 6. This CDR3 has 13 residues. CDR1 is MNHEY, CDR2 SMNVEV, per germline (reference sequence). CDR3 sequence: CASSLPDRDQAFF. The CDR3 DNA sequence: TGTGCCAGCAGTTTACCTGACAGGGATCAAGCTTTCTTT.

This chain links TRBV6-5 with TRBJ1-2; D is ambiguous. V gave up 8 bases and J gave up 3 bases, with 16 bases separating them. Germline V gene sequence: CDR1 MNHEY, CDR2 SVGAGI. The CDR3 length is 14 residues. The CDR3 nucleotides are TGTGCCAGCGAAGTCAGGATTTTCGACTATGGCTACACCTTC. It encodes CASEVRIFDYGYTF.

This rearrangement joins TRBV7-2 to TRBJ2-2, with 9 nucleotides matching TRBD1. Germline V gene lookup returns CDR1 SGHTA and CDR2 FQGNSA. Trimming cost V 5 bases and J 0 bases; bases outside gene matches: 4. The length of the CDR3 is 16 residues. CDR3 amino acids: CASSKRDRANTGELFF. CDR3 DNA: TGTGCCAGCAGCAAAAGGGACAGGGCGAACACCGGGGAGCTGTTTTTT.

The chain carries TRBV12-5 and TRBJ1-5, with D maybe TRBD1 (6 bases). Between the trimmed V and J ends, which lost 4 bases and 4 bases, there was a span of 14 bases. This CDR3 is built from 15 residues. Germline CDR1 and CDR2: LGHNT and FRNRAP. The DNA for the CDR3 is TGTGCTAGTGGTTCCTCGGGGGGCCGGAATCAGCCCCAGCATTTT. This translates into CASGSSGGRNQPQHF.